Each of the 20 T cell receptor beta chains below was sequenced from the same sample in a study of CD8 T cells in Susac syndrome. RNA totalling about 0.5 to 1 ug underwent reverse transcription with random hexamers. From the immunoSEQ multiplex PCR reads, TCRdb called clonotypes with MiXCR, one entry per CDR3 protein. The sample carries about 400,000 distinct CDR3 sequences, more than 70% recorded once. Sequencing was carried out using CD8+ T cells from PBMCs. The source of these receptors is a human donor with multiple sclerosis.

The V call is TRBV11-2, the J call TRBJ2-7; D possibly corresponds to TRBD1 (6 bases). The length of the CDR3 is 14 residues. Germline loops: CDR1 SGHAT, CDR2 FQNNGV. V lost 7 bases and J 3 bases, leaving 16 bases between the germline ends. In DNA, the CDR3 is TGTGCCAGCATGGGGCTCAGGGGTTTCTACGAGCAGTACTTC. It codes for CASMGLRGFYEQYF.

V and J are TRBV28 and TRBJ1-5; 8 bases align to TRBD1. The V segment lost 3 bases and the J segment 4 bases; nucleotides outside the gene matches: 8. Germline V gene data show CDR1 as MDHEN and CDR2 as SYDVKM. The length of the CDR3 is 16 residues. CDR3 sequence: CASSLGQVGANQPQHF. CDR3 nucleotides: TGTGCCAGCAGTTTGGGACAGGTCGGCGCAAATCAGCCCCAGCATTTT. The full variable domain, rest sourced from reference TRBV28 and TRBJ1-5, is DVKVTQSSRYLVKRTGEKVFLECVQDMDHENMFWYRQDPGLGLRLIYFSYDVKMKEKGDIPEGYSVSREKKERFSLILESASTNQTSMYLCASSLGQVGANQPQHFGDGTRLSIL.

The DNA of the CDR3 is TGTGCCAGCAGTTTACATAGCGGGAGTGGCGATGAGCAGTTCTTC. This translates into CASSLHSGSGDEQFF. This chain links TRBV12-3 or TRBV12-4 with TRBJ2-1; 9 bases fit TRBD2. This CDR3 is built from 15 residues. V was clipped by 2 bases and J by 8 bases; unmatched bases: 7.

This chain links TRBV6-1 with TRBJ2-5; D unclear. V was shortened by 2 bases and J by 0 bases, with 4 bases between the two germline ends. Per the germline V gene, CDR1 is MNHNS and CDR2 is SASEGT. The CDR3 is made up of 13 amino acids. CDR3: CASSELYQETQYF. The CDR3 coding sequence is TGTGCCAGCAGTGAACTCTACCAAGAGACCCAGTACTTC.

The chain combines TRBV7-9 with TRBJ1-1; D perhaps matches TRBD1 (5 bases). The CDR3 totals 14 residues. Trimming cost V 4 bases and J 0 bases, with 9 bases left between them. Germline V lookup: CDR1 SEHNR, CDR2 FQNEAQ (reference sequence). CDR3 bases: TGTGCCAGCAGCTCGACAGAACTGAACACTGAAGCTTTCTTT. This codes for CASSSTELNTEAFF.

This rearrangement joins TRBV27 to TRBJ2-7; TRBD1 might be the D (6 bases). Trimming removed 1 base at V and 1 base at J, with 17 bases between. CDR1 is MNHEY and CDR2 is SMNVEV in the germline V gene (reference sequence). The CDR3 is 17 amino acids. The CDR3 DNA reads TGTGCCAGCAGTTTATATTCCCCAACAGGGTCTTCCTACGAGCAGTACTTC. Translated, it gives CASSLYSPTGSSYEQYF.

This sequence joins TRBV14 and TRBJ2-3, with D possibly matching TRBD2 (6 bases). The CDR3 is 15 amino acids. The V end lost 1 base, the J end lost 0 bases, and 8 bases lay between the germline ends. Germline V lookup: CDR1 SGHDN, CDR2 FVKESK. CDR3 DNA sequence: TGTGCCAGCAGCCAAGGACTAGGGAGCACAGATACGCAGTATTTT. Its translation: CASSQGLGSTDTQYF.

The chain recombines TRBV15 with TRBJ1-2, with D unresolved. V shed 0 bases and J shed 4 bases, with 15 bases lying between them. CDR1 is LNHNV and CDR2 is YYDKDF in the germline V gene (reference sequence). This CDR3 spans 16 amino acids. CDR3 in DNA: TGTGCCACCAGCAGAGATGGGGAGGAGGGTGGCTATGGCTACACCTTC. Translating gives CATSRDGEEGGYGYTF.

The chain is built from TRBV15 and TRBJ1-1; 8 nucleotides match TRBD1. V was clipped by 6 bases and J by 1 base; unmatched bases: 7. CDR1 is LNHNV, CDR2 YYDKDF, per germline (reference sequence). CDR3 length: 15 residues. Here the CDR3 reads CATRDRGGPNTEAFF. CDR3 nucleotides: TGTGCCACCAGAGACAGGGGAGGACCGAACACTGAAGCTTTCTTT.

The rearrangement uses TRBV27 and TRBJ2-7; 7 bases are a match to TRBD2. CDR1 and CDR2 (germline): MNHEY, SMNVEV (reference sequence). The CDR3 has 14 residues. Trimming at V came to 8 bases and at J to 1 base, leaving 8 bases not matched to a gene. CDR3 in DNA: TGTGCCAGCCTAGCGGCAGAAAGTTCCTACGAGCAGTACTTC. Translated: CASLAAESSYEQYF.

This sequence joins TRBV2 and TRBJ1-4, with 7 bases matching TRBD1. This CDR3 comprises 13 residues. Trimming cost V 6 bases and J 5 bases; bases outside gene matches: 3. Germline V gene sequence: CDR1 SNHLY, CDR2 FYNNEI. The CDR3 coding sequence is TGTGCCAGCAGCGGACAGGCGAATGAAAAACTGTTTTTT. Translation gives CASSGQANEKLFF.

This sequence joins TRBV5-1 and TRBJ2-7; D unresolved. The ends were cut back, 2 bases at V and 5 bases at J, with 17 bases in the middle. The germline V gene encodes CDR1 SGHRS and CDR2 YFSETQ. The CDR3 spans 15 residues. CDR3 sequence (DNA): TGCGCCAGCAGCTTTACCGGGTCGTCGGCCCACGAGCAGTACTTC. Translation gives CASSFTGSSAHEQYF.

The rearrangement joins TRBV6-2 or TRBV6-3 to TRBJ2-7, with 8 bases that match TRBD2. Germline values: CDR1 MNHEY, CDR2 SVGEGT. The V and J ends lost 0 bases and 4 bases, in that order; junction bases with no gene match: 2. The CDR3 is 14 amino acids. The CDR3 sequence is CASSYSPSGYEQYF. In DNA form, the CDR3 reads TGTGCCAGCAGTTACTCGCCTAGCGGGTACGAGCAGTACTTC.

J is TRBJ1-4 and V is TRBV27, with D possibly TRBD1 on 6 matching bases. Trimming removed 5 bases from V and 2 bases from J, with 12 bases in between. Germline CDR1 reads MNHEY; CDR2 reads SMNVEV (reference sequence). The CDR3 spans 15 residues. CDR3 residues: CASSGTGSTNEKLFF. In DNA, the CDR3 is TGTGCCAGCAGTGGCACAGGGAGCACTAATGAAAAACTGTTTTTT.

The rearrangement joins TRBV4-1 to TRBJ2-7, with TRBD2 matching over 12 bases. The CDR3 extends over 17 amino acids. Trimming at V came to 1 base and at J to 2 bases, leaving 6 bases not matched to a gene. Germline V gene data show CDR1 as MGHRA and CDR2 as YSYEKL. The CDR3: CASSQVWTSGKAYEQYF. In nucleotides, the CDR3 is TGCGCCAGCAGCCAAGTATGGACTAGCGGGAAAGCCTACGAGCAGTACTTC.

The chain carries TRBV18 and TRBJ1-1; no clear D. This CDR3 has 20 residues. The V end lost 3 bases, the J end lost 0 bases, and 26 bases lay between the germline ends. Germline CDR1 and CDR2: KGHSH and LQKENI. The CDR3 loop reads CASSPPQVPDLKRMNTEAFF. In nucleotides, the CDR3 is TGTGCCAGCTCACCCCCTCAAGTCCCAGACTTAAAACGCATGAACACTGAAGCTTTCTTT.

The chain employs TRBV5-6 and TRBJ1-6, with 7 bases aligning to TRBD1. Germline CDR1 SGHDT, CDR2 YYEEEE. The CDR3 has 14 amino acids. The V segment lost 5 bases and the J segment 14 bases; nucleotides outside the gene matches: 13. The DNA of the CDR3 is TGTGCCAGCAGATCCGACAGGGACCCTCGGTCCCTCCACTTT. It specifies CASRSDRDPRSLHF. Supplemented by reference TRBV5-6 and TRBJ1-6, the full variable domain reads DAGVTQSPTHLIKTRGQQVTLRCSPKSGHDTVSWYQQALGQGPQFIFQYYEEEERQRGNFPDRFSGHQFPNYSSELNVNALLLGDSALYLCASRSDRDPRSLHFGNGTRLTVT.

The gene calls are TRBV4-1 and TRBJ1-2; the match to TRBD1 covers 10 bases. CDR1 and CDR2 (germline): MGHRA, YSYEKL. The CDR3 covers 15 residues. J was trimmed by 6 bases and V by 1 base; bases with no gene match: 5. The CDR3 sequence is CASSQARTGGDGYTF. In DNA form, the CDR3 reads TGCGCCAGCAGCCAAGCAAGGACAGGGGGGGATGGCTACACCTTC.

J is TRBJ2-1 and V is TRBV27, with 16 bases matching TRBD2. Germline assignment: CDR1 MNHEY and CDR2 SMNVEV (reference sequence). This CDR3 has 19 amino acids. Trimming at V came to 4 bases and at J to 4 bases, leaving 10 bases not matched to a gene. The CDR3 DNA is TGTGCCAGCAGTTCGGGACTAGCGGGGGGGATGAAAAAGTACAATGAGCAGTTCTTC. Residues: CASSSGLAGGMKKYNEQFF.

The rearrangement joins TRBV19 to TRBJ1-1, with TRBD1 as a possible D gene (6 bases). V lost 0 bases and J 0 bases, leaving 11 bases between the germline ends. CDR3 length equals 16 residues. Looked up from germline, CDR1 is LNHDA and CDR2 is SQIVND (reference sequence). Written as DNA, the CDR3 is TGTGCCAGTAGTATAGATCGGTGGGACATGAACACTGAAGCTTTCTTT. Amino acids: CASSIDRWDMNTEAFF. The variable domain in full, completed from reference TRBV19 and TRBJ1-1, reads DGGITQSPKYLFRKEGQNVTLSCEQNLNHDAMYWYRQDPGQGLRLIYYSQIVNDFQKGDIAEGYSVSREKKESFPLTVTSAQKNPTAFYLCASSIDRWDMNTEAFFGQGTRLTVV.